This TCR beta chain was documented in a study of cytomegalovirus exposure and HLA in healthy donors. Comments on this clone: Its antigen is unknown.

Overall study results and limits: Follow-up analysis seemed to connect common viral pathogens with several of the most significant clusters identified. Analysis performed later found approximately 17,000 TCR beta sequences associated with HLA alleles at 0.05 false discovery rate.

Germline V CDR1 and CDR2: SGHNT, YENEEA. With 4 bases removed from V and 5 bases from J, the gap between germline ends came to 14 bases. This CDR3 spans 15 amino acids. Among the donors, all were healthy bone marrow donors. The PCR contained 60 Vbeta and 13 Jbeta primers. In the study's own analysis: A later analysis tallied 87 million or so unique TCR beta chains, around 9.9 million of them shared. Some clones are missing from TCRdb's copy, which holds only in-frame ones; the method was immunoSEQ multiplex PCR. V and J calls and clone size are copied from that table; D and trimming were computed from the DNA. The table records 90,000 to 100,000 clones, under 75% of them present only once.

The chain couples TRBV11-3 to TRBJ2-2, with D possibly being TRBD1 (6 bases). This receptor was obtained from a female donor in good health and CMV-seronegative. What was sequenced was PBMCs. In DNA form, the CDR3 reads TGTGCCAGCAGCTACTCCGGGACAACGACCGGGGAGCTGTTTTTT. This translates into CASSYSGTTTGELFF. Based on the CDR3 plus reference TRBV11-3 and TRBJ2-2, the full variable domain is EAGVVQSPRYKIIEKKQPVAFWCNPISGHNTLYWYLQNLGQGPELLIRYENEEAVDDSQLPKDRFSAERLKGVDSTLKIQPAELGDSAVYLCASSYSGTTTGELFFGEGSRLTVL.